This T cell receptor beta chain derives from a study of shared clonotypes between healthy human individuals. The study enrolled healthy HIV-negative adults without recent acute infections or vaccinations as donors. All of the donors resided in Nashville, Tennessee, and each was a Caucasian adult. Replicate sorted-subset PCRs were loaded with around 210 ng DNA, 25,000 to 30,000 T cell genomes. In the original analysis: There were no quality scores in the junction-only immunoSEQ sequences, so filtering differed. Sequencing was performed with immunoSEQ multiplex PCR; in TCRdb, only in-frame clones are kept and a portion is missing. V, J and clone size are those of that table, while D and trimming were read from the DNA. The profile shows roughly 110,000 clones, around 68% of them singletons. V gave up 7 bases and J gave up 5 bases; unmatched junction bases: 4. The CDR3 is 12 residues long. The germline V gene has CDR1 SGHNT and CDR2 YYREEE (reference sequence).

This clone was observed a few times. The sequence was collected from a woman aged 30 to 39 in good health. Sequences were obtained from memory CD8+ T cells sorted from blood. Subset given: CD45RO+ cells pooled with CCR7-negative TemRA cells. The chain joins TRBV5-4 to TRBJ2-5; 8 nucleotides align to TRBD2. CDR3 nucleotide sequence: TGTGCCAGCGTGGGACTAGGGGAGACCCAGTACTTC. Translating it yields CASVGLGETQYF.